Sequencing of this T cell receptor beta chain was carried out in a study of cytomegalovirus exposure and HLA in healthy donors. Study conclusions and caveats: It was approximately 170 TCR beta chains that were listed as cytomegalovirus-associated.

Regarding this clone: What it recognizes is unknown.

The table came from immunoSEQ multiplex PCR; TCRdb's copy has only in-frame clones and leaves some out. This table has some 150,000 clones, roughly nine tenths appearing once. The donors were part of the approximately 120-subject validation cohort, which stood apart from the roughly 730-subject first cohort. The V and J ends lost 1 base and 5 bases, in that order; junction bases with no gene match: 3. The CDR3 extends over 14 amino acids. Germline CDR1 is SGHAT and CDR2 is FQNNGV. V is TRBV11-2 and J is TRBJ2-5, with TRBD1 identical over 8 bases. This clonotype originated in a man younger than 30 in good health and CMV-seronegative. Source material: PBMCs. This CDR3 reads CASSLGRGLETQYF. The CDR3 DNA follows: TGTGCCAGCAGCTTAGGCAGGGGGCTCGAGACCCAGTACTTC.